This passage covers 15 T cell receptor beta chains from one sample sequenced in a study of T cells in Graves' hyperthyroidism and ophthalmopathy. Amplified TCR beta CDR3 regions derived from RNA transcripts. Primed by the HTBI set, a first-round RT-PCR was run on the TCR CDR3. TCRdb redid the calling of the multiplex PCR reads with MiXCR, one entry per CDR3 protein. Of some 650,000 distinct CDR3 sequences listed, roughly 15% were seen once; the top ten hold roughly 3.3%. The sequencing sample was made of blood. The receptors were sampled from a woman aged 40 to 50 with Graves' ophthalmopathy.

This clonotype was seen many times. The rearrangement uses TRBV7-6 and TRBJ2-7; TRBD2 is a possible D gene (5 bases). From germline, CDR1 is SGHVS and CDR2 FNYEAQ. V lost 0 bases, J lost 2 bases, and 17 bases lay in between. This CDR3 spans 17 amino acids. The CDR3 DNA sequence: TGTGCCAGCAGCTTAGCTAGCGACGGGGAGTTTCCCTACGAGCAGTACTTC. Protein sequence: CASSLASDGEFPYEQYF.

This clonotype has only a few counts. The gene calls are TRBV5-4 and TRBJ2-3; the D gene is possibly TRBD2 (6 bases). Germline V gene data show CDR1 as SGHNT and CDR2 as YYREEE (reference sequence). CDR3 length: 17 residues. V lost 3 bases, J lost 0 bases, and 17 bases lay in between. The CDR3 DNA follows: TGTGCCAGCAGCTGGCCTGGAGGGGTGCTAAGCACAGATACGCAGTATTTT. Translated, it gives CASSWPGGVLSTDTQYF.

This clonotype turned up a few times. The chain has TRBV7-9 and TRBJ1-5; D gene ambiguous. This CDR3 region has 12 residues. Germline lookup yields CDR1 SEHNR and CDR2 FQNEAQ (reference sequence). The V end was cut by 8 bases, the J end by 9 bases, with 14 bases between. The CDR3 nucleotides read TGTGCCAGCGCCACTCCCATGGGGCCCCAGCATTTT. Amino acid sequence: CASATPMGPQHF.

This clonotype appeared many times. CDR3 nucleotides: TGTGCCAGCTCACCTCTATTAACAAGCTCCTACAATGAGCAGTTCTTC. This encodes CASSPLLTSSYNEQFF. The chain uses TRBV18 and TRBJ2-1; D remains ambiguous. The germline V gene has CDR1 KGHSH and CDR2 LQKENI. The CDR3 totals 16 residues. The V and J ends lost 3 bases and 0 bases respectively, with 12 bases between them.

This chain uses TRBV12-3 or TRBV12-4 with TRBJ2-1, with 11 bases matching TRBD1. V lost 5 bases to trimming and J lost 7 bases; unmatched junction nucleotides: 7. This CDR3 is built from 15 residues. Here the CDR3 DNA reads TGTGCCAGCAGTCAGGGGACAGGGGGAAAGAATGAGCAGTTCTTC. Its translation: CASSQGTGGKNEQFF.

The genes are TRBV6-5 and TRBJ2-6, with TRBD1 identical over 8 bases. Looked up from germline, CDR1 is MNHEY and CDR2 is SVGAGI. The CDR3 consists of 19 residues. With V trimmed by 2 bases and J by 0 bases, 9 bases remained unmatched. The DNA for the CDR3 is TGTGCCAGCAGTTACCAATCCAGGGGGCCTTTCTCTGGGGCCAACGTCCTGACTTTC. It specifies CASSYQSRGPFSGANVLTF.

This clonotype was seen more than once but under ten times. The chain has TRBV7-9 and TRBJ2-2; 11 nucleotides agree with TRBD1. Trimming at V came to 5 bases and at J to 3 bases, leaving 2 bases not matched to a gene. Germline loops: CDR1 SEHNR, CDR2 FQNEAQ (reference sequence). This CDR3 contains 15 residues. CDR3 DNA sequence: TGTGCCAGCAGCGGACAGGGGGCTTACACCGGGGAGCTGTTTTTT. Translating gives CASSGQGAYTGELFF.

This clonotype showed up many times. This rearrangement joins TRBV6-1 to TRBJ1-1; perhaps TRBD1 as D (5 bases). Germline assignment: CDR1 MNHNS and CDR2 SASEGT. Trimming removed 6 bases at V and 0 bases at J, with 11 bases between. CDR3 length: 14 residues. The CDR3 nucleotides read TGTGCCAGCAGGACGGGGACGGTGAACACTGAAGCTTTCTTT. Its protein is CASRTGTVNTEAFF.

This clonotype was observed a few times. The chain links TRBV7-2 to TRBJ2-7, with D possibly TRBD2 on 6 matching bases. The CDR3 has 15 amino acids. V was cut by 1 base and J by 2 bases, with 12 bases left in between. Germline V CDR1 and CDR2: SGHTA, FQGNSA. The CDR3 coding sequence is TGTGCCAGCAGCTTAGAGAGCGGGCTTACCTACGAGCAGTACTTC. This translates into CASSLESGLTYEQYF.

DNA for the CDR3: TGTGCCAGCAGCTTAGAAGCCGGGATTATATCGTCAGAGACCCAGTACTTC. Translated: CASSLEAGIISSETQYF. The genes are TRBV7-9 and TRBJ2-5, with a weak D call TRBD2 (5 bases). V shed 1 base and J shed 4 bases, with 19 bases lying between them. The CDR3 totals 17 residues. Germline V gives CDR1 SEHNR, CDR2 FQNEAQ (reference sequence). The full variable domain, rest sourced from reference TRBV7-9 and TRBJ2-5, is DTGVSQNPRHKITKRGQNVTFRCDPISEHNRLYWYRQTLGQGPEFLTYFQNEAQLEKSRLLSDRFSAERPKGSFSTLEIQRTEQGDSAMYLCASSLEAGIISSETQYFGPGTRLLVL.

Turning to this clonotype: Being one base from a much bigger clone, this may be a read error. This chain uses TRBV3-1 with TRBJ1-2; 10 nucleotides agree with TRBD1. The V segment lost 4 bases and the J segment 4 bases; nucleotides outside the gene matches: 12. The CDR3 is 17 amino acids. Germline V gives CDR1 LGHDT, CDR2 YNNKEL (reference sequence). Here the CDR3 reads CASSLGHGTGAPYGYTF. Here the CDR3 DNA reads TGTGCCAGCAGCCTAGGCCACGGGACAGGGGCTCCCTATGGCTACACCTTC.

This chain's CDR3 is CASTGRGVSNLLHRTPNTEAFF. CDR3 coding DNA: TGCGCCAGCACAGGCAGGGGAGTCTCGAATCTCTTACATCGAACCCCTAACACTGAAGCTTTCTTT. This chain uses TRBV10-2 with TRBJ1-1, with a weak D call TRBD1 (6 bases). The CDR3 is 22 amino acids. CDR1 is WSHSY and CDR2 is SAAADI in the germline V gene. The ends were cut back, 7 bases at V and 2 bases at J, with 38 bases in the middle.

The chain combines TRBV27 with TRBJ1-2; 8 nucleotides line up with TRBD1. The V gene end was trimmed by 6 bases and the J gene end by 2 bases; junction bases not matched to a gene: 8. CDR1 and CDR2 (germline): MNHEY, SMNVEV (reference sequence). CDR3 size: 15 residues. CDR3 protein: CASRPLTGGNYGYTF. The CDR3 bases are TGTGCCAGCAGGCCCCTCACAGGGGGAAACTATGGCTACACCTTC.

This clonotype was recorded at least ten times. This chain links TRBV12-3 or TRBV12-4 with TRBJ2-1; D not resolved. V shed 2 bases and J shed 7 bases, with 0 bases lying between them. The CDR3 covers 10 residues. The chain's CDR3 is CASSLNEQFF. DNA for the CDR3: TGTGCCAGCAGTTTAAATGAGCAGTTCTTC.

V gene TRBV11-2 combines with J gene TRBJ1-6; TRBD1 is a possible D gene (5 bases). Germline V gene sequence: CDR1 SGHAT, CDR2 FQNNGV. V was pared by 3 bases and J by 1 base, with 16 bases between. The CDR3 consists of 18 residues. The CDR3 nucleotides read TGTGCCAGCAGCTTCCGAACAGGACTTTTTTCCTATAATTCACCCCTCCACTTT. It yields the protein CASSFRTGLFSYNSPLHF.